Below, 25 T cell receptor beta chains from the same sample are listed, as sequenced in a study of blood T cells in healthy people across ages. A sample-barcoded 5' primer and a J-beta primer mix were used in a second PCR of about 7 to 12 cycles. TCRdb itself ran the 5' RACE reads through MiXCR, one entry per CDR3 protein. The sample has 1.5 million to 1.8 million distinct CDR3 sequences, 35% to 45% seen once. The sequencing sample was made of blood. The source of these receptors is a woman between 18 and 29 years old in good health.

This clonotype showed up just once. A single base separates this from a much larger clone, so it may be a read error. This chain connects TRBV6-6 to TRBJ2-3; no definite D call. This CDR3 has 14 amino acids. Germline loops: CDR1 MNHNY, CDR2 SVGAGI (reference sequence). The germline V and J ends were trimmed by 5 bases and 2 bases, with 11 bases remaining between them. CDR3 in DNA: TGTGCCAGCAGTCCCCCAGACTTCACAGATACGCAGTATTTT. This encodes CASSPPDFTDTQYF.

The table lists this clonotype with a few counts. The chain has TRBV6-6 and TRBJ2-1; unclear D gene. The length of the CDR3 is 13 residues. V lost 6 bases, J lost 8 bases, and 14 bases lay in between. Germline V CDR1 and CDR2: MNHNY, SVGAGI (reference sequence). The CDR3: CASSSKGIHEQFF. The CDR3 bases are TGTGCCAGCAGCTCGAAAGGGATACATGAGCAGTTCTTC.

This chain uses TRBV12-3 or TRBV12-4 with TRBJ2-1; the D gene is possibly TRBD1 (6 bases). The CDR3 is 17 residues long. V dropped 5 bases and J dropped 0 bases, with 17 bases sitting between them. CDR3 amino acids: CASSGTGQTYSYNEQFF. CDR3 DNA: TGTGCCAGCAGTGGGACGGGACAAACCTACTCCTACAATGAGCAGTTCTTC.

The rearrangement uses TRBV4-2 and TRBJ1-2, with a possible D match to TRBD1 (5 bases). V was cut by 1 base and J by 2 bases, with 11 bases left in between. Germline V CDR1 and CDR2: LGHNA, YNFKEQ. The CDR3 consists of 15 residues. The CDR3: CASSQGLRENYGYTF. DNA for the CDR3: TGTGCCAGCAGCCAAGGGCTCAGGGAGAACTATGGCTACACCTTC.

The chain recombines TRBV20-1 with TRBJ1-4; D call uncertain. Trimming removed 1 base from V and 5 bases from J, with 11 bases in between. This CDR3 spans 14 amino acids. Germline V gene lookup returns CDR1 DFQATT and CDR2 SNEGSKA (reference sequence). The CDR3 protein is CSARVALGNEKLFF. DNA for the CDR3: TGCAGTGCTAGAGTTGCGTTGGGGAATGAAAAACTGTTTTTT.

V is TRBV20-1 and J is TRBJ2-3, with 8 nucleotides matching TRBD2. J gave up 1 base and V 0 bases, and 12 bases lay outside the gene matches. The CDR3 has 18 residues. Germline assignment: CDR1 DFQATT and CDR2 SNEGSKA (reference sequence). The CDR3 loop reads CSARDLSSAGVGTDTQYF. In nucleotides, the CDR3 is TGCAGTGCTAGAGATCTGTCTTCAGCGGGGGTAGGCACAGATACGCAGTATTTT.

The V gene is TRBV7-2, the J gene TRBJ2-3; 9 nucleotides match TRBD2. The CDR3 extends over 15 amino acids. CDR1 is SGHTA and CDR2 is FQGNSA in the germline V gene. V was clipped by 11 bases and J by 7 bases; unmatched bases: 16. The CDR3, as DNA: TGTGCCTCCACCGTAGCGGGGGCCTACCTGAATACGCAGTATTTT. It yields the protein CASTVAGAYLNTQYF.

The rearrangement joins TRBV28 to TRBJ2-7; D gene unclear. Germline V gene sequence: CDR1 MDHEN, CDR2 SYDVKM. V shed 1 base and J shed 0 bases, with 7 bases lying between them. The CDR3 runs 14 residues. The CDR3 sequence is CASSLFTPSYEQYF. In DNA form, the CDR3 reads TGTGCCAGCAGTTTATTTACTCCCTCCTACGAGCAGTACTTC.

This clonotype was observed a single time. The CDR3 loop reads CASSLAGSGGSNEQYF. Written as DNA, the CDR3 is TGTGCCAGCAGCTTAGCGGGTAGCGGGGGCTCCAATGAGCAGTACTTC. The chain uses TRBV7-2 and TRBJ2-5, with 9 bases identical to TRBD2. The CDR3 loop spans 16 amino acids. Germline V CDR1 and CDR2: SGHTA, FQGNSA. The V gene end was trimmed by 0 bases and the J gene end by 11 bases; junction bases not matched to a gene: 13.

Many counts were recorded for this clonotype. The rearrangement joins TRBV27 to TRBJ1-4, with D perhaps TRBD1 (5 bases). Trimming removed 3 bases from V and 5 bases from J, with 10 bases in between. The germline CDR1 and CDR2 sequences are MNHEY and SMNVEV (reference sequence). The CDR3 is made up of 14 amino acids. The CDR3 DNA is TGTGCCAGCAGTTTTGGCAGGGCGAATGAAAAACTGTTTTTT. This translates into CASSFGRANEKLFF.

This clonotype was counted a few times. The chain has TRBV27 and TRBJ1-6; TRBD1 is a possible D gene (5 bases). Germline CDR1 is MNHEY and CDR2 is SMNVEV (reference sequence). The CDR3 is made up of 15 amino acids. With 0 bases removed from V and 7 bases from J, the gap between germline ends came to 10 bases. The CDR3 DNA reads TGTGCCAGCAGTTTATCGTGGGGGACCAATTCACCCCTCCACTTT. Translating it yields CASSLSWGTNSPLHF.

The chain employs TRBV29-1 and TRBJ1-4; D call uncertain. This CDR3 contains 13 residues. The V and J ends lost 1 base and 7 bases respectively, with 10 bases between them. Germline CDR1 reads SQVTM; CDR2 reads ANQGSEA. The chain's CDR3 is CSVEVVGGEKLFF. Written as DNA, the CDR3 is TGCAGCGTTGAAGTAGTGGGTGGTGAAAAACTGTTTTTT.

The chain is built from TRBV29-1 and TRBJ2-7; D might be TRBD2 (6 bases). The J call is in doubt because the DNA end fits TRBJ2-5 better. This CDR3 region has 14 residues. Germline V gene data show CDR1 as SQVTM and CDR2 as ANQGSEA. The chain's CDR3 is CSVELGAGTETQYF. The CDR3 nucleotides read TGCAGCGTTGAACTTGGGGCGGGGACGGAGACCCAGTACTTC.

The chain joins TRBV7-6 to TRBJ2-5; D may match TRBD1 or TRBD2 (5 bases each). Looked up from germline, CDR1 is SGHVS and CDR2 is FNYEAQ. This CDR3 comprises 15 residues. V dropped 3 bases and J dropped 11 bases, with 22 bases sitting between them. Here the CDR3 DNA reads TGTGCCAGCAGCTTTCAACCCGGGACCTTCAATGAGCAGTACTTC. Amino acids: CASSFQPGTFNEQYF.

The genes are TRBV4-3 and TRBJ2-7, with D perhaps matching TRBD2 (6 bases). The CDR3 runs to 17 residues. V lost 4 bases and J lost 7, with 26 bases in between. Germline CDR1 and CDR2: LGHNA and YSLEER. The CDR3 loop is CASSLYRDSKRGNEQYF. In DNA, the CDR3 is TGCGCCAGCAGCCTCTACCGGGACTCCAAAAGAGGCAATGAGCAGTACTTC.

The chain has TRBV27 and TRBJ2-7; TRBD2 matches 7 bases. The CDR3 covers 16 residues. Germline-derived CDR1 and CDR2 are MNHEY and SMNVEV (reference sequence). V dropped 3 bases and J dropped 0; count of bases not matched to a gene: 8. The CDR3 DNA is TGTGCCAGCAGTTTTCTAGCGGCGAAGAACTCCTACGAGCAGTACTTC. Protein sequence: CASSFLAAKNSYEQYF.

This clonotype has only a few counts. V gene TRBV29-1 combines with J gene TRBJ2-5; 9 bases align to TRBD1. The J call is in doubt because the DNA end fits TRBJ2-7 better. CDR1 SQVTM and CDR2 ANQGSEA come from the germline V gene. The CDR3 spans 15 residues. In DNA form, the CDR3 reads TGCAGCGTTGAGGGACAAGGAGGGACAGGGTACGAGCAGTACTTC. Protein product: CSVEGQGGTGYEQYF.

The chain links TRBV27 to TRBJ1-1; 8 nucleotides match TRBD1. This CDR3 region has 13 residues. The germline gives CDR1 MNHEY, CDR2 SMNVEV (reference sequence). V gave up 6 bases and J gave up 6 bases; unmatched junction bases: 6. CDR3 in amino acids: CASSYDRGAEAFF. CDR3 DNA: TGTGCCAGCAGCTACGACAGGGGCGCTGAAGCTTTCTTT.

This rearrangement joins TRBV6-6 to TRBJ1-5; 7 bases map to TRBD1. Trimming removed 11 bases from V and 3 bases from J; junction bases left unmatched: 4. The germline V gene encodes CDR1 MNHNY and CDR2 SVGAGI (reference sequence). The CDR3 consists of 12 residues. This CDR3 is CASGTVNQPQHF. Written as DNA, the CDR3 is TGTGCCTCAGGGACAGTCAATCAGCCCCAGCATTTT.

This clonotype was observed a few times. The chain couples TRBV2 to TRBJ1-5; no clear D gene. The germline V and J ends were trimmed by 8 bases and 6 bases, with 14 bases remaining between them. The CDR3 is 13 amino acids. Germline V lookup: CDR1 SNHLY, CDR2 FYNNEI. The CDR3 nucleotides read TGTGCCAGCGGAGCTGGGGTAAGTCAGCCCCAGCATTTT. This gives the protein CASGAGVSQPQHF. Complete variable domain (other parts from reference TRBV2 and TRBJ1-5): EPEVTQTPSHQVTQMGQEVILRCVPISNHLYFYWYRQILGQKVEFLVSFYNNEISEKSEIFDDQFSVERPDGSNFTLKIRSTKLEDSAMYFCASGAGVSQPQHFGDGTRLSIL.

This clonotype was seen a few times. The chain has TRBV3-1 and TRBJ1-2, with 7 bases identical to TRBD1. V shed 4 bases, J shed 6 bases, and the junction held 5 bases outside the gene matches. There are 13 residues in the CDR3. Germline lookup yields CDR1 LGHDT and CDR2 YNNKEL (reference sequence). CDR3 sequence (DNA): TGTGCCAGCAGCCGTGGGACAGATAATGGCTACACCTTC. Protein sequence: CASSRGTDNGYTF.

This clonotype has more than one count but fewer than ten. CDR3 nucleotide sequence: TGTGCCAGCAGTTTTGTAGCGGGGGTAAAACCTTACAATGAGCAGTTCTTC. Protein product: CASSFVAGVKPYNEQFF. The chain carries TRBV12-3 or TRBV12-4 and TRBJ2-1, with TRBD2 matching over 9 bases. This CDR3 has 17 residues. V lost 3 bases to trimming and J lost 4 bases; unmatched junction nucleotides: 10.

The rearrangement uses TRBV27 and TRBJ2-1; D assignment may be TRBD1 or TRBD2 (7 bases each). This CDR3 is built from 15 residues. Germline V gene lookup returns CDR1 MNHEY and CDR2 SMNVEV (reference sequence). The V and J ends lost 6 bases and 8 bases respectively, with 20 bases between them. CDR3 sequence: CASRDRLAGGDEQFF. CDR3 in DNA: TGTGCCAGCAGAGACCGACTAGCAGGGGGGGATGAGCAGTTCTTC.

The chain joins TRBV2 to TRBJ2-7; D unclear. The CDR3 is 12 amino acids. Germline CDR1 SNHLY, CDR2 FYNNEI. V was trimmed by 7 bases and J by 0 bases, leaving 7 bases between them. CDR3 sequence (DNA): TGTGCCAGCACCTCAAACTCCTACGAGCAGTACTTC. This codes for CASTSNSYEQYF.

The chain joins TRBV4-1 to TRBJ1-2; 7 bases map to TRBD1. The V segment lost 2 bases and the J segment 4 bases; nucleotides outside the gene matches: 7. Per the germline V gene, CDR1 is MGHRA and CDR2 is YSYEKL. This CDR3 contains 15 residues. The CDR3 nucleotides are TGCGCCAGCAGCCAACAGGGACAGCCGCTCTATGGCTACACCTTC. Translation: CASSQQGQPLYGYTF.